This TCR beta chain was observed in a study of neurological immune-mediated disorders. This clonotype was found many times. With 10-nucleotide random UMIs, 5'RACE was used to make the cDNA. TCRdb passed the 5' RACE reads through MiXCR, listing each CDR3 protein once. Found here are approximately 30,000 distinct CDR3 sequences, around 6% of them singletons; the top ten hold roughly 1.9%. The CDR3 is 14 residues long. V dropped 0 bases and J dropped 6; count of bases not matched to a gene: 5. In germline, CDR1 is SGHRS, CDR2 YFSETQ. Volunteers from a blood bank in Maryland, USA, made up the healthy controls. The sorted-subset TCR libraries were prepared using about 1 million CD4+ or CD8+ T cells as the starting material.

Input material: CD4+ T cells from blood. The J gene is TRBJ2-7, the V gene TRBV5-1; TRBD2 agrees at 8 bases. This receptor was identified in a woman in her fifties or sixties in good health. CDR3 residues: CASSLDLAGGEQYF. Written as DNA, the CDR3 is TGCGCCAGCAGCTTGGATCTCGCGGGAGGCGAGCAGTACTTC.